A selection of T cell receptor beta chains follows, all from one sample in a study of radiotherapy plus CTLA-4 blockade in lung cancer. Clones were read by immunoSEQ multiplex PCR, and TCRdb kept only the in-frame ones, dropping some. This table has about 81,000 clones, 55% to 75% appearing once. The sequencing used peripheral blood, collected from a patient treated with radiotherapy plus ipilimumab. These receptors were obtained from a human donor with non-small cell lung cancer that progressed on radiotherapy plus ipilimumab. Both conserved end residues are part of each CDR3. D genes are given only for firm matches. Some rows have no size entry. The others give once, few or many, or a class for an expanded clone.

CDR3 DNA: TGTGCCAGCAGTGAAAAGGGGGCGGGGCAGCCCCAGCATTTT; CDR3 protein: CASSEKGAGQPQHF; clone size: NA; J gene: TRBJ1-5; D gene: TRBD1; V gene: TRBV2
CDR3 DNA: TGTGCCAGCAGCGCGTCTAGCGGGGGGGCAGGGGATACGCAGTATTTT; CDR3 protein: CASSASSGGAGDTQYF; clone size: few; J gene: TRBJ2-3; D gene: TRBD2; V gene: TRBV5-4
CDR3 DNA: TGTGCCAGCAGTCCACAGGGAGAGGATGAAAAACTGTTTTTT; CDR3 protein: CASSPQGEDEKLFF; clone size: NA; J gene: TRBJ1-4; D gene: NA; V gene: TRBV28
CDR3 DNA: TGTGCCAGTAAAGCACAAAGTGGCAATCAGCCCCAGCATTTT; CDR3 protein: CASKAQSGNQPQHF; clone size: NA; J gene: TRBJ1-5; D gene: NA; V gene: TRBV19
CDR3 DNA: TGTGCCAGCAGCTTAGTGGCAGGGGAGACCCAGTACTTC; CDR3 protein: CASSLVAGETQYF; clone size: NA; J gene: TRBJ2-5; D gene: NA; V gene: TRBV11-3
CDR3 DNA: TGCAGCGTTGACCAGCGGAATGAGCAGTTCTTC; CDR3 protein: CSVDQRNEQFF; clone size: NA; J gene: TRBJ2-1; D gene: NA; V gene: TRBV29-1
CDR3 DNA: TGTGCCAGCAGCTCTTCGGAGACCGGCTTTCAGCCCCAGCATTTT; CDR3 protein: CASSSSETGFQPQHF; clone size: once; J gene: TRBJ1-5; D gene: NA; V gene: TRBV7-9
CDR3 DNA: TGTGCCAGCAGTTTTCTAGCGGGAGGCTCCTACAATGAGCAGTTCTTC; CDR3 protein: CASSFLAGGSYNEQFF; clone size: NA; J gene: TRBJ2-1; D gene: TRBD2; V gene: TRBV28
CDR3 DNA: TGTGCCAGCAGCCAAGCGAGCGGGCAGGGGACTGAAGCTTTCTTT; CDR3 protein: CASSQASGQGTEAFF; clone size: NA; J gene: TRBJ1-1; D gene: NA; V gene: TRBV4-2
CDR3 DNA: TGTGCCAGCAGTTTAACGGGACACTATAATTCACCCCTCCACTTT; CDR3 protein: CASSLTGHYNSPLHF; clone size: NA; J gene: TRBJ1-6; D gene: NA; V gene: TRBV28
CDR3 DNA: TGTGCCAGCAGTATCCGGGCCGGCTTTGGTGAAAAACTGTTTTTT; CDR3 protein: CASSIRAGFGEKLFF; clone size: NA; J gene: TRBJ1-4; D gene: NA; V gene: TRBV27
CDR3 DNA: TGTGCCAGCAGCCAACAATCCACAGGAGTGAACACTGAAGCTTTCTTT; CDR3 protein: CASSQQSTGVNTEAFF; clone size: NA; J gene: TRBJ1-1; D gene: NA; V gene: TRBV4-2
CDR3 DNA: TGCAGTGCTGTCAGCCGCGAGCAGTTCTTC; CDR3 protein: CSAVSREQFF; clone size: NA; J gene: TRBJ2-1; D gene: NA; V gene: TRBV20-1
CDR3 DNA: TGTGCCAGCAGTGGGGGGGGGATACAGGGTAGCGATGAAGCTTTCTTT; CDR3 protein: CASSGGGIQGSDEAFF; clone size: NA; J gene: TRBJ1-1; D gene: NA; V gene: TRBV28
CDR3 DNA: TGTGCCAGCAGTCTTCACAGGGACACTGAAGCTTTCTTT; CDR3 protein: CASSLHRDTEAFF; clone size: NA; J gene: TRBJ1-1; D gene: NA; V gene: TRBV6-5
CDR3 DNA: TGTGCCAGCGTGTACCAAGCGGACAATGAGCAGTTCTTC; CDR3 protein: CASVYQADNEQFF; clone size: NA; J gene: TRBJ2-1; D gene: NA; V gene: TRBV2
CDR3 DNA: TGTGCCAGCAGCTTTCTACACGAACCCACCGGGGAGCTGTTTTTT; CDR3 protein: CASSFLHEPTGELFF; clone size: NA; J gene: TRBJ2-2; D gene: NA; V gene: TRBV7-7
CDR3 DNA: TGTGCCAGTAGACGAGCGGGAGTGGTGGGTGGGGCCAACGTCCTGACTTTC; CDR3 protein: CASRRAGVVGGANVLTF; clone size: NA; J gene: TRBJ2-6; D gene: TRBD2; V gene: TRBV2
CDR3 DNA: TGTGCCAGCACCCTACATGACTCTGGAAACACCATATATTTT; CDR3 protein: CASTLHDSGNTIYF; clone size: NA; J gene: TRBJ1-3; D gene: NA; V gene: TRBV7-9
CDR3 DNA: TGTGCCAGCAGCCCCGGGCAAGCGGGAGCAATCGAGCAGTACTTC; CDR3 protein: CASSPGQAGAIEQYF; clone size: NA; J gene: TRBJ2-7; D gene: TRBD2; V gene: TRBV9
CDR3 DNA: TGTGCCAGCAGTGAAGCGGGGACAGTCAATCAGCCCCAGCATTTT; CDR3 protein: CASSEAGTVNQPQHF; clone size: once; J gene: TRBJ1-5; D gene: TRBD1; V gene: TRBV6-1
CDR3 DNA: TGTGCCACCCGGTGGGCGTTGGATCAGCCCCAGCATTTT; CDR3 protein: CATRWALDQPQHF; clone size: NA; J gene: TRBJ1-5; D gene: NA; V gene: TRBV28
CDR3 DNA: TGTGCCAGCAGCCCCCAGGGGGCGGGCGAGCAGTACTTC; CDR3 protein: CASSPQGAGEQYF; clone size: many; J gene: TRBJ2-7; D gene: TRBD1; V gene: TRBV7-3
CDR3 DNA: TGTGCCAGCTCGCGCGTAGCGGGGCCCGATTACGAGCAGTACTTC; CDR3 protein: CASSRVAGPDYEQYF; clone size: NA; J gene: TRBJ2-7; D gene: TRBD2; V gene: TRBV18
CDR3 DNA: TGTGCCAGCAGCGGTGTCGGGGGGGGCTCCTACAATGAGCAGTTCTTC; CDR3 protein: CASSGVGGGSYNEQFF; clone size: NA; J gene: TRBJ2-1; D gene: TRBD2; V gene: TRBV5-4
CDR3 DNA: TGTGCCAGCAGTTTATCGGGGGGGGACCAGTACTTC; CDR3 protein: CASSLSGGDQYF; clone size: few; J gene: TRBJ2-5; D gene: TRBD2; V gene: TRBV27
CDR3 DNA: TGTGCCAGCAGCTTAGTCGGGTGGGGCTCCTACAATGAGCAGTTCTTC; CDR3 protein: CASSLVGWGSYNEQFF; clone size: NA; J gene: TRBJ2-1; D gene: NA; V gene: TRBV7-9
CDR3 DNA: TGTGCCAGCAGCTTTAGAACCCAGGAAGAAAAACTGTTTTTT; CDR3 protein: CASSFRTQEEKLFF; clone size: NA; J gene: TRBJ1-4; D gene: NA; V gene: TRBV7-9
CDR3 DNA: TGTGCCAGCTCACCTGGGACAGGGCAGTCTGAAGCTTTCTTT; CDR3 protein: CASSPGTGQSEAFF; clone size: NA; J gene: TRBJ1-1; D gene: TRBD1; V gene: TRBV18
CDR3 DNA: TGTGCCAGCAGAACATCGGGGGGCGCTGGAAACACCATATATTTT; CDR3 protein: CASRTSGGAGNTIYF; clone size: NA; J gene: TRBJ1-3; D gene: NA; V gene: TRBV2
CDR3 DNA: TGTGCCAGCAGTCCGAAGGGACAGTGGGAGACCCAGTACTTC; CDR3 protein: CASSPKGQWETQYF; clone size: once; J gene: TRBJ2-5; D gene: TRBD1; V gene: TRBV6-1
CDR3 DNA: TGTGCCAGCAGCTTAGATCGTTACAGGGCTTTCTTT; CDR3 protein: CASSLDRYRAFF; clone size: NA; J gene: TRBJ1-1; D gene: NA; V gene: TRBV7-9
CDR3 DNA: TGTGCCAGCAGCTTGTCAGCAAACAATGAGCAGTTCTTC; CDR3 protein: CASSLSANNEQFF; clone size: once; J gene: TRBJ2-1; D gene: NA; V gene: TRBV5-8
CDR3 DNA: TGTGCCAGCAGCTTAACTGAAGCGGGAGCGACCTACGAGCAGTACTTC; CDR3 protein: CASSLTEAGATYEQYF; clone size: NA; J gene: TRBJ2-7; D gene: TRBD2; V gene: TRBV11-2
CDR3 DNA: TGTGCCAGCAGAATAGGGACCCTGGATCAGCCCCAGCATTTT; CDR3 protein: CASRIGTLDQPQHF; clone size: few; J gene: TRBJ1-5; D gene: NA; V gene: TRBV5-8
CDR3 DNA: TGTGCCAGCAGCTTAGGGCGGGACTACGAGCAGTACTTC; CDR3 protein: CASSLGRDYEQYF; clone size: NA; J gene: TRBJ2-7; D gene: NA; V gene: TRBV7-8
CDR3 DNA: TGTGCCAGCAGCCCCGGGTTTGACACTGAAGCTTTCTTT; CDR3 protein: CASSPGFDTEAFF; clone size: NA; J gene: TRBJ1-1; D gene: NA; V gene: TRBV9
CDR3 DNA: TGTGCCAGCAGCTTGGCCCCGCAATGGGGGGAGCAGTTCTTC; CDR3 protein: CASSLAPQWGEQFF; clone size: NA; J gene: TRBJ2-1; D gene: NA; V gene: TRBV5-7
CDR3 DNA: TGTGCCAGCAGTTTCGCTAGCGGATACAATGAGCAGTTCTTC; CDR3 protein: CASSFASGYNEQFF; clone size: NA; J gene: TRBJ2-1; D gene: TRBD2; V gene: TRBV2
CDR3 DNA: TGTGCCAGTAAGATACAGGGGGAAGAGACCCAGTACTTC; CDR3 protein: CASKIQGEETQYF; clone size: NA; J gene: TRBJ2-5; D gene: TRBD1; V gene: TRBV19
CDR3 DNA: TGTGCCAGCCTCGGACAGGCCTTCTCCTACGAGCAGTACTTC; CDR3 protein: CASLGQAFSYEQYF; clone size: NA; J gene: TRBJ2-7; D gene: TRBD1; V gene: TRBV6-1
CDR3 DNA: TGTGCCAGCAGACCCTTGAGGGGGGAGTACAATGAGCAGTTCTTC; CDR3 protein: CASRPLRGEYNEQFF; clone size: once; J gene: TRBJ2-1; D gene: NA; V gene: TRBV7-2
CDR3 DNA: TGTGCCAGCAGCTTGGACTCTAACTATGGCTACACCTTC; CDR3 protein: CASSLDSNYGYTF; clone size: once; J gene: TRBJ1-2; D gene: NA; V gene: TRBV5-6
CDR3 DNA: TGTGCCAGCTCACCACGACTAGCGGGCACCGGGGAGCTGTTTTTT; CDR3 protein: CASSPRLAGTGELFF; clone size: NA; J gene: TRBJ2-2; D gene: TRBD2; V gene: TRBV18
CDR3 DNA: TGTGCCAGCAGCTACCTAGCGGGAGCCCATGAGCAGTTCTTC; CDR3 protein: CASSYLAGAHEQFF; clone size: NA; J gene: TRBJ2-1; D gene: TRBD2; V gene: TRBV7-2
CDR3 DNA: TGTGCCAGCAGGAGGACAGGGGATGGTGGCTACACCTTC; CDR3 protein: CASRRTGDGGYTF; clone size: NA; J gene: TRBJ1-2; D gene: TRBD1; V gene: TRBV6-1
CDR3 DNA: TGTGCCAGCAGGACAGGCCCGAACACCGGGGAGCTGTTTTTT; CDR3 protein: CASRTGPNTGELFF; clone size: NA; J gene: TRBJ2-2; D gene: NA; V gene: TRBV5-6
CDR3 DNA: TGTGCCATCACGCGGAGTAACTATGGCTACACCTTC; CDR3 protein: CAITRSNYGYTF; clone size: NA; J gene: TRBJ1-2; D gene: NA; V gene: TRBV6-1
CDR3 DNA: TGCGCCAGCAGCTCGGATGGGCTAGCGGTGGGAGATACGCAGTATTTT; CDR3 protein: CASSSDGLAVGDTQYF; clone size: NA; J gene: TRBJ2-3; D gene: TRBD2; V gene: TRBV5-1
CDR3 DNA: TGTGCCAGCAGCTTAGTAGGGCGGGGGGGCCCCTACAATGAGCAGTTCTTC; CDR3 protein: CASSLVGRGGPYNEQFF; clone size: NA; J gene: TRBJ2-1; D gene: TRBD2; V gene: TRBV7-2
CDR3 DNA: TGCGCCAGCAGCCCCTCTCCGGGGTCCGGGCAGCCCCAGCATTTT; CDR3 protein: CASSPSPGSGQPQHF; clone size: NA; J gene: TRBJ1-5; D gene: NA; V gene: TRBV5-1
CDR3 DNA: TGTGCCACCAGCACTCGCGGGGGGGCTGAGACCCAGTACTTC; CDR3 protein: CATSTRGGAETQYF; clone size: NA; J gene: TRBJ2-5; D gene: TRBD2; V gene: TRBV15
CDR3 DNA: TGTGCCAGCAGCCTAGGGACAGGGGGCTTTGGCACTGAAGCTTTCTTT; CDR3 protein: CASSLGTGGFGTEAFF; clone size: NA; J gene: TRBJ1-1; D gene: TRBD1; V gene: TRBV7-9